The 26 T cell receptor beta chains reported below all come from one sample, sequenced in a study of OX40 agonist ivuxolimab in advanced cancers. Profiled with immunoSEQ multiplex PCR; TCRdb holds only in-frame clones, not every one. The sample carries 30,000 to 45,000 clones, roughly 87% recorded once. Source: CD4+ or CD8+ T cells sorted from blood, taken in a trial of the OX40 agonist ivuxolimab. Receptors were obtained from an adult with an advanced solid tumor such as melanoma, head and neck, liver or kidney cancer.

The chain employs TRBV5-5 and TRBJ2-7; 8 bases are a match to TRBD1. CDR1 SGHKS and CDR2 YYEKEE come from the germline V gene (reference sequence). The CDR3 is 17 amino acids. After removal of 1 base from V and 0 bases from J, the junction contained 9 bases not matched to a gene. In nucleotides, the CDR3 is TGTGCCAGCAGCTTGTCCGGGACAGGTTTTACCTCCTACGAGCAGTACTTC. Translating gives CASSLSGTGFTSYEQYF. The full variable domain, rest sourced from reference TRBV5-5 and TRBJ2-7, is DAGVTQSPTHLIKTRGQQVTLRCSPISGHKSVSWYQQVLGQGPQFIFQYYEKEERGRGNFPDRFSARQFPNYSSELNVNALLLGDSALYLCASSLSGTGFTSYEQYFGPGTRLTVT.

The CDR3 nucleotides read TGTGCCATCAGTGAGTTGGGACGGGCCCGGACTAACTATGGCTACACCTTC. It specifies CAISELGRARTNYGYTF. V and J are TRBV10-3 and TRBJ1-2; perhaps TRBD1 as D (5 bases). Between the trimmed V and J ends, which lost 1 base and 0 bases, there was a span of 15 bases. CDR1 ENHRY and CDR2 SYGVKD come from the germline V gene. The CDR3 extends over 17 amino acids.

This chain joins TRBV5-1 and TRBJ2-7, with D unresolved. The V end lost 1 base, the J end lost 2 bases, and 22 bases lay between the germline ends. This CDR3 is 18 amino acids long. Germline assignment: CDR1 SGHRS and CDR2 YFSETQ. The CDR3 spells CASSLFFETSRTPYEQYF. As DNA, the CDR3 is TGCGCCAGCAGCTTGTTTTTTGAAACATCCCGAACACCCTACGAGCAGTACTTC.

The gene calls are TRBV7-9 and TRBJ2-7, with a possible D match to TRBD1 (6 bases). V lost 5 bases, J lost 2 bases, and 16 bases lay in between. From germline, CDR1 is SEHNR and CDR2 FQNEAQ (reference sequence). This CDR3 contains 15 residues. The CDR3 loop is CASSQPGTRTYEQYF. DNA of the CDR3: TGTGCCAGCAGCCAACCCGGGACACGAACCTACGAGCAGTACTTC. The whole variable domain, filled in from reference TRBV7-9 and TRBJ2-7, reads DTGVSQNPRHKITKRGQNVTFRCDPISEHNRLYWYRQTLGQGPEFLTYFQNEAQLEKSRLLSDRFSAERPKGSFSTLEIQRTEQGDSAMYLCASSQPGTRTYEQYFGPGTRLTVT.

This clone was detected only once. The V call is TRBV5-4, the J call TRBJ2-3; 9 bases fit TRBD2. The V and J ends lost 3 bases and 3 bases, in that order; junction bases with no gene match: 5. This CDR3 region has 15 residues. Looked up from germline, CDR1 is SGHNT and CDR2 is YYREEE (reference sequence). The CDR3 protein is CASSSSGGNTDTQYF. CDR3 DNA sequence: TGTGCCAGCAGCTCAAGCGGGGGGAATACAGATACGCAGTATTTT. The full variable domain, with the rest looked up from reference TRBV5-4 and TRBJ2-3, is ETGVTQSPTHLIKTRGQQVTLRCSSQSGHNTVSWYQQALGQGPQFIFQYYREEENGRGNFPPRFSGLQFPNYSSELNVNALELDDSALYLCASSSSGGNTDTQYFGPGTRLTVL.

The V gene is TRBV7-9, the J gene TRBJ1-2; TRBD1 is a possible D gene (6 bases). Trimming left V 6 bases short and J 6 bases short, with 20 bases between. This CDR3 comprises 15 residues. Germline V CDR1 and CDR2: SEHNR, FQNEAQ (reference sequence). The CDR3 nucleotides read TGTGCCAGCAGAGGCGCAGGGGAAGGTATGGATGGCTACACCTTC. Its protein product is CASRGAGEGMDGYTF.

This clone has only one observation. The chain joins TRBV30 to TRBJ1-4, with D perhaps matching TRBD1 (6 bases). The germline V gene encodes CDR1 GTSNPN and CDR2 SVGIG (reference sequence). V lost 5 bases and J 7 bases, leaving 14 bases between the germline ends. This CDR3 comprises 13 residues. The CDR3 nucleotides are TGTGCCTGGGCGTCGGGACACGGTGAAAAACTGTTTTTT. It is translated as CAWASGHGEKLFF.

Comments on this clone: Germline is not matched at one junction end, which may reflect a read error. CDR3 DNA sequence: TGCGCCAGCAGCCAAGAGTGGCAGGGCTACACTGAAGCTTTCTTT. It encodes CASSQEWQGYTEAFF. This sequence joins TRBV7-7 and TRBJ1-1; a possible D gene is TRBD1 (5 bases). The germline V gene encodes CDR1 SSHAT and CDR2 FNYEAQ (reference sequence). This CDR3 is built from 15 residues.

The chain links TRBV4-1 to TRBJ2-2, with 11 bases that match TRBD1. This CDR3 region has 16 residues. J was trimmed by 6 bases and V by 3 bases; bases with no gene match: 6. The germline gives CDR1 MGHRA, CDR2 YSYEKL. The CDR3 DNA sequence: TGCGCCAGCAGCCAGACCGGGACAGGGGGGTCCGGGGAGCTGTTTTTT. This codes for CASSQTGTGGSGELFF.

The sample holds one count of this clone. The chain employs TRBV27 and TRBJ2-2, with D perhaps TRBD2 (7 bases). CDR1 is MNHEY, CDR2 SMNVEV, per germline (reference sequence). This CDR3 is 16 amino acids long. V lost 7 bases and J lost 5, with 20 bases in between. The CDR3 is CASTPYGGRATGELFF. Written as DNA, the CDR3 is TGTGCCAGCACCCCTTACGGGGGGCGGGCGACCGGGGAGCTGTTTTTT.

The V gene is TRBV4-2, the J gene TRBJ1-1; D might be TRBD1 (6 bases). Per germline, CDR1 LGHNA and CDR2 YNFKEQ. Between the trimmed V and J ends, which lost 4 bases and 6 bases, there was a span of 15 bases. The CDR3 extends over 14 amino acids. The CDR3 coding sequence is TGTGCCAGCAGCCCTAGGACAGCCAACCCTGAAGCTTTCTTT. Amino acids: CASSPRTANPEAFF.

The CDR3 region is CASSQEEQYYEQYF. In DNA form, the CDR3 reads TGTGCCAGCAGCCAAGAAGAACAGTATTACGAGCAGTACTTC. The chain employs TRBV4-2 and TRBJ2-7, with no clear D. The CDR3 sequence is 14 residues long. Germline CDR1 is LGHNA and CDR2 is YNFKEQ. V lost 0 bases, J lost 4 bases, and 10 bases lay in between.

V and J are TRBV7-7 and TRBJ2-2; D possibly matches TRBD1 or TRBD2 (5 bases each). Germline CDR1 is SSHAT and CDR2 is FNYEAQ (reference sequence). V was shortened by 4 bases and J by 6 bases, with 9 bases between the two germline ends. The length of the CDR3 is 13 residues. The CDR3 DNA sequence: TGTGCCAGCAGCTCGTTGGGGGCCGGGGAGCTGTTTTTT. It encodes CASSSLGAGELFF.

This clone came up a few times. The CDR3 reads CASSHTTTNTGELFF. The CDR3 DNA sequence: TGTGCCAGCAGCCATACCACAACGAACACCGGGGAGCTGTTTTTT. The gene calls are TRBV7-2 and TRBJ2-2; D is ambiguous. This CDR3 contains 15 residues. CDR1 SGHTA and CDR2 FQGNSA come from the germline V gene. Trimming pared 5 bases from V and 0 bases from J, leaving 10 bases between.

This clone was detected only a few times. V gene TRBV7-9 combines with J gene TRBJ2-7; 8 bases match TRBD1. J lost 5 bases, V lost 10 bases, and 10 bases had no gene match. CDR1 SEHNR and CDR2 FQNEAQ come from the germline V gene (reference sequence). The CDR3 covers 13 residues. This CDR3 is CATRAGGIDEQYF. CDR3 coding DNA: TGTGCCACCCGGGCAGGGGGCATCGACGAGCAGTACTTC.

The CDR3 nucleotides are TGTGCCAGCAGCAAACGTAGGGAAGAGGCGCAGTATTTT. Amino acid sequence: CASSKRREEAQYF. The J gene is TRBJ2-3, the V gene TRBV6-1; D uncertain. Trimming cost V 6 bases and J 10 bases, with 17 bases left between them. The CDR3 totals 13 residues. Germline V gives CDR1 MNHNS, CDR2 SASEGT.

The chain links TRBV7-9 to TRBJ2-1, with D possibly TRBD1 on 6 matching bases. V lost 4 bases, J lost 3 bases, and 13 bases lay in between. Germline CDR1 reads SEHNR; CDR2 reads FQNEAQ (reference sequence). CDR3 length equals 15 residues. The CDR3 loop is CASSSPQDSYNEQFF. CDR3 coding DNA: TGTGCCAGCAGCTCCCCGCAGGACAGCTACAATGAGCAGTTCTTC.

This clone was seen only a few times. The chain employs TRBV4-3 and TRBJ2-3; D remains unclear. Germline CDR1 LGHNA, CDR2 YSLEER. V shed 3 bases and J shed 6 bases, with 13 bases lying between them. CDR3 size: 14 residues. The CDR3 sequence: CASSQGHGRDTQYF. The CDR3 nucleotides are TGCGCCAGCAGCCAGGGCCACGGAAGGGATACGCAGTATTTT.

The CDR3: CASSTPGNTEAFF. CDR3 in DNA: TGTGCCAGCAGCACCCCCGGGAACACTGAAGCTTTCTTT. The chain joins TRBV7-8 to TRBJ1-1; D not certain. CDR1 and CDR2 (germline): SGHVS, FQNEAQ. The ends were cut back, 5 bases at V and 1 base at J, with 8 bases in the middle. The CDR3 totals 13 residues.

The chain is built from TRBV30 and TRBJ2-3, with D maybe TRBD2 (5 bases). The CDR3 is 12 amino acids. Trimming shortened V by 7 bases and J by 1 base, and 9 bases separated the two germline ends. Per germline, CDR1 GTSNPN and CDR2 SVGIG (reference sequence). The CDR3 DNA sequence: TGTGCCTACACCGGGGGCACAGATACGCAGTATTTT. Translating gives CAYTGGTDTQYF.

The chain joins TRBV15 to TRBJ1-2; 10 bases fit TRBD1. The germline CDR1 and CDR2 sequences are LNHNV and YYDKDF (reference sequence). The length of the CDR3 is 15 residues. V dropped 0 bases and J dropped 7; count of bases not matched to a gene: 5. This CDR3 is CATSRDRDRGVGYTF. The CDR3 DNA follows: TGTGCCACCAGCAGAGATCGGGACAGGGGAGTTGGCTACACCTTC.

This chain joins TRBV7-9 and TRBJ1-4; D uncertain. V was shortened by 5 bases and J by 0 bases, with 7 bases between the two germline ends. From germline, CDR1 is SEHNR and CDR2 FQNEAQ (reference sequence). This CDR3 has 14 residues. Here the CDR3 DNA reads TGTGCCAGCAGCCCAATGGCAACTAATGAAAAACTGTTTTTT. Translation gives CASSPMATNEKLFF.

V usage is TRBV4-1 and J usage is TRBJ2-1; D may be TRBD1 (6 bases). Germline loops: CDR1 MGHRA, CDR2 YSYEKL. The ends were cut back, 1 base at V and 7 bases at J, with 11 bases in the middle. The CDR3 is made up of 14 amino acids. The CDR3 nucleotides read TGCGCCAGCAGCCAAGCGGCCAGGGGAAATGAGCAGTTCTTC. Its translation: CASSQAARGNEQFF.

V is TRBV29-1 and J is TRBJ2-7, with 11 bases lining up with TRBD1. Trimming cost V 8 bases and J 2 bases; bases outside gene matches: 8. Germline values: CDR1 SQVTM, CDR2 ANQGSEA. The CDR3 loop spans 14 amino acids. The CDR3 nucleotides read TGCAGCTTCATTCCGGGACAGGGGGCCTACGAGCAGTACTTC. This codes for CSFIPGQGAYEQYF.

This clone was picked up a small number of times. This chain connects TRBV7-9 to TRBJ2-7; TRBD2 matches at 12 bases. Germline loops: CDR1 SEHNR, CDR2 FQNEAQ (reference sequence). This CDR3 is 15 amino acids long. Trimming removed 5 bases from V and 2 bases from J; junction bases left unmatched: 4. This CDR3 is CASSATSGGPYEQYF. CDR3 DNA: TGTGCCAGCAGCGCGACTAGCGGGGGACCCTACGAGCAGTACTTC.

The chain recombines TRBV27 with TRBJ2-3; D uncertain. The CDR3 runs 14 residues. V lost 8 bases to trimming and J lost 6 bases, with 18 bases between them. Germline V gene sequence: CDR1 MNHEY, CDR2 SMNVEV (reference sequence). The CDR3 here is CASSLLGESDTQYF. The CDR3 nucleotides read TGTGCCAGCTCTCTTCTTGGGGAATCGGATACGCAGTATTTT.